This T cell receptor (beta chain) comes out of a study of shared clonotypes between healthy human individuals. Splitting the CD4+ cells yielded a CD45RA+ naive subset and a CD45RA-negative memory subset. Germline V gene sequence: CDR1 LNHDA, CDR2 SQIVND (reference sequence). The CDR3 totals 17 residues. The V and J ends lost 5 bases and 3 bases, in that order; junction bases with no gene match: 10. Clones were sequenced by immunoSEQ multiplex PCR, and TCRdb holds only the in-frame ones, with some missing. The sample has a few million clones, approximately 90% seen once. The chain couples TRBV19 to TRBJ1-5, with 10 nucleotides matching TRBD1. The receptor comes from a man younger than 30 in good health. Sequencing was performed on naive CD4+ T cells sorted from blood. Subset of the sample: CD45RA+ positively selected. Here the CDR3 DNA reads TGTGCCAGTAGTTCGACCGGGACAGGGGTCTCCAATCAGCCCCAGCATTTT. Protein product: CASSSTGTGVSNQPQHF.